This TCR beta chain originates from a study of CD8 T cells in ankylosing spondylitis. Whole-study results and caveats: Enrichment of disease-linked clones was reportedly significant in matched ankylosing spondylitis synovial fluid. Characteristic, it appeared, of ankylosing spondylitis blood was a TCR beta motif of several highly homologous variants.

TCR beta libraries were made by quantitative 5'-RACE with molecular barcodes. TCRdb ran MiXCR on the 5' RACE reads and lists one entry per CDR3 protein. The table includes 350,000 to 550,000 distinct CDR3 sequences, about 25% detected once. This clonotype has just a few counts. Its antigen is not known. The germline CDR1 and CDR2 sequences are WSHSY and SAAADI. Trimming took off 6 bases at V and 2 bases at J, with 14 bases between the two ends. This CDR3 has 14 residues. The sequence was collected from a male donor with ankylosing spondylitis. The V gene is TRBV10-2, the J gene TRBJ2-7, with D unresolved. The specimen sequenced was blood, either unsorted or a sorted T cell fraction (not recorded which). The CDR3 loop reads CASRDPWVPYEQYF. The CDR3, as DNA: TGCGCCAGCAGGGACCCGTGGGTCCCCTACGAGCAGTACTTC.